These T cell receptor beta chains were read from a single sample in a study of CD8 T cells in ankylosing spondylitis. Each CDR3 protein is one row after TCRdb ran MiXCR on the 5' RACE reads. The sample lists about 240,000 distinct CDR3 sequences; about 11% were seen once. Specimen: blood, either unsorted or a sorted T cell fraction (not recorded which). These receptors came from a male donor with ankylosing spondylitis or in good health (not recorded which). Each CDR3 is given with its conserved first and last residue. Fields, in order: clone size, D gene, V gene, J gene, CDR3 DNA, CDR3 protein. A D gene is named only where the DNA matches it firmly. Expanded clones get a size class; other rows say once, few or many, or leave the size out.

>-|-|TRBV6-1|TRBJ2-5
TGTGCCAGCCTCGGGGCAGGTACCCAGACCCAGTACTTC
CASLGAGTQTQYF
>few|-|TRBV6-1|TRBJ1-1
TGTGCCAGCAGTAAACAGTCAGGGTACTGGGAAGCTTTCTTT
CASSKQSGYWEAFF
>many|-|TRBV20-1|TRBJ2-2
TGCAGTGCTAGATGGCGGGGGAACACCGGGGAGCTGTTTTTT
CSARWRGNTGELFF
>-|-|TRBV5-1|TRBJ2-3
TGCGCCAGCAGCCACGGGACAACAACAGATACGCAGTATTTT
CASSHGTTTDTQYF
>many|-|TRBV5-6|TRBJ1-2
TGTGCCAGCAGCTTGGAGGGCAGCTATGGCTACACCTTC
CASSLEGSYGYTF
>many|TRBD1|TRBV5-1|TRBJ1-2
TGCGCCAGCAGCTTTGACTGGACAGGAGACTATGGCTACACCTTC
CASSFDWTGDYGYTF
>many|-|TRBV9|TRBJ2-1
TGTGCCAGCAGCGTCCAGAACTCCTACAATGAGCAGTTCTTC
CASSVQNSYNEQFF
>many|-|TRBV5-1|TRBJ2-2
TGCGCCAGCAGCTTGGCCGGGCAGATCACCGGGGAGCTGTTTTTT
CASSLAGQITGELFF
>many|-|TRBV7-7|TRBJ2-1
TGTGCCAGCAGCTTAGGCCCGGGTAGTTCCTACAATGAGCAGTTCTTC
CASSLGPGSSYNEQFF
>many|-|TRBV5-6|TRBJ2-7
TGTGCCAGCAGCTTGGTTACGGACGAGCAGTACTTC
CASSLVTDEQYF
>-|TRBD1|TRBV20-1|TRBJ2-3
TGCAGTGCTAGTGGGACCGGGACAGGGGCCACAGATACGCAGTATTTT
CSASGTGTGATDTQYF
>few|TRBD2|TRBV20-1|TRBJ2-1
TGCAGTGCTGATACGCCCACTAGCGGGGGGGCTACTGAGCAGTTCTTC
CSADTPTSGGATEQFF
>many|-|TRBV20-1|TRBJ2-3
TGCAGTGCTCCGGACCTAAACATAACGATAGATACGCAGTATTTT
CSAPDLNITIDTQYF
>many|TRBD2|TRBV20-1|TRBJ2-1
TGCAGTGCCAGGGGACTAGCGGGGAGTAATGAGCAGTTCTTC
CSARGLAGSNEQFF
>many|-|TRBV21-1|TRBJ1-5
TGTGCCAGCAGTACCCAGGGACCGGGGGGCAATCAGCCCCAGCATTTT
CASSTQGPGGNQPQHF
>-|-|TRBV14|TRBJ2-5
TGTGCCAGCAGCCAAGTTTTCGGGAACCAAGAGACCCAGTACTTC
CASSQVFGNQETQYF
>few|-|TRBV4-1|TRBJ2-1
TGCGCCAGCAGCCCTGGGGGGGCTCGGGCGCGCCCCAATGAGCAGTTCTTC
CASSPGGARARPNEQFF
>many|TRBD2|TRBV5-1|TRBJ2-7
TGCGCCAGCAGCTTGGGTAGCGGGGAGAGGAGTGAGCAGTACTTC
CASSLGSGERSEQYF
>many|-|TRBV11-2|TRBJ2-3
TGTGCCAGCAGCTTCCTTGTGAGCACAGATACGCAGTATTTT
CASSFLVSTDTQYF
>few|TRBD2|TRBV19|TRBJ2-1
TGTGCCAGTAGTGAAGAATCGCTAGCGGGATACAATGAGCAGTTCTTC
CASSEESLAGYNEQFF
>many|-|TRBV5-1|TRBJ1-1
TGCGCCAGCAGCTTACAGACGATGAACACTGAAGCTTTCTTT
CASSLQTMNTEAFF
>many|TRBD2|TRBV3-1|TRBJ2-2
TGTGCCAGCAGCCACTATCAGCGGGAAAACACCGGGGAGCTGTTTTTT
CASSHYQRENTGELFF